This T cell receptor beta chain was captured in a study of cytomegalovirus exposure and HLA in healthy donors. Whole-study context: The study's early data release held tens of millions of unique TCRs from HLA-typed donors. Study conclusions and caveats: Most TCR sequences were seen very rarely across donors, but some public TCRs occurred in many. Later on, an analysis tied 15,000 to 20,000 TCR beta sequences to HLA alleles at 0.05 false discovery rate. A link between a missense DCLRE1C variant and TCR beta V- and J-gene trimming emerged from a later analysis.

In the case of this clone: Its target is not known.

The PCR used 60 Vbeta and 13 Jbeta primers. Repertoires were generated with immunoSEQ multiplex PCR, while TCRdb's copy carries only in-frame clones and drops some. The sample contains around 76,000 clones, around four fifths of which appear only once. The germline V gene has CDR1 GTSNPN and CDR2 SVGIG (reference sequence). This CDR3 is 14 amino acids long. Losses at the gene ends were 1 base for V and 5 bases for J; bases not matched to a gene: 5. The sample comprised PBMCs. The clonotype comes from a middle-aged woman in good health and CMV-seropositive. This chain links TRBV30 with TRBJ1-2; 9 bases match TRBD1. CDR3: CAWSEQGAQYGYTF. CDR3 nucleotide sequence: TGTGCCTGGAGTGAACAGGGGGCGCAATATGGCTACACCTTC.